Described below is a single T cell receptor (beta chain) sequence and its context. Its recognized antigen is unknown. It has no much larger one-base neighbor in the sample; base qualities were not kept. Libraries were made using the immunoSEQ multiplex PCR assay. The multiplex PCR relied on a mix of 60 forward primers for TCR Vbeta segments and 13 reverse primers for TCR Jbeta segments. The CDR3 region of rearranged TCR beta genes was amplified from genomic DNA by a multiplex PCR assay. The Illumina HiSeq System was used to sequence the amplified TCR beta libraries as 87-base-pair reads. In the paper's pipeline: A later analysis counted about 80 million unique TCR beta chains across the 666 repertoires, and 9 million to 14 million of these chains were shared by at least two donors. Raw reads were error-corrected and collapsed into unique sequences with a nearest-neighbor algorithm that merged closely related sequences to remove PCR and sequencing errors. Alignment of CDR3 sequences to IMGT reference sequences was used to assign V, D and J gene segments. Each retained sequence needed at least a six-nucleotide match to both a V gene segment and a J gene segment. A rearrangement was called productive if the CDR3 had no stop codons and remained in frame with V and J, and every other rearrangement was called non-productive. CDR3 was defined according to IMGT convention as the region running from the second conserved V-encoded cysteine to the conserved J-encoded phenylalanine. The earlier analysis of 450 to 750 of the donors excluded any sequence lacking an unambiguous match to a single V gene segment. An earlier analysis of several hundred of the donors called V segments functional above 56.7% productive rearrangements and segregating when the between-donor standard deviation exceeded 5%. A statistical classification framework was built to diagnose cytomegalovirus status from the catalog of TCR beta chain sequences. V and J gene assignment, in a later analysis, came from comparing TCR nucleotide sequences with IMGT/GENE-DB human TR gene sequences. A later analysis assigned CDR3 sequences and most-parsimonious VDJ recombination scenarios with the TCRdist pipeline. A later analysis defined each TCR beta chain by its CDR3 amino acid sequence plus V-gene family, and excluded reads lacking a unique V-gene family. In a later analysis, around 600 highly shared, low-generation-probability nucleotide sequences were removed to address suspected cross-contamination and a sequencing artifact. In a later analysis, a clonal expansion index for each public chain was calculated from normalized within-repertoire ranks of inferred template counts. A later analysis computed generation probabilities with a VDJ recombination model fitted to out-of-frame rearrangements, and checked the results against IGoR. In a later analysis, hypergeometric tests were used to score TCR-TCR, TCR-HLA and TCR-CMV co-occurrence, with a repertoire-size bias correction applied to TCR pairs. To estimate false discovery rates, a later analysis permuted the HLA or CMV assignments 20 times. A later analysis grouped co-occurring TCRs with DBSCAN, adding TCRdist sequence similarity when clustering within HLA-allele-positive subsets. For co-occurrence clustering, repertoires with fewer than 30,000 or more than 120,000 public chains were excluded, along with 5 or 6 repertoires with anomalous nucleotide sharing. The source is immuneACCESS, and TCRdb retained only in-frame sequences with V and J called. Part of the clones is not carried over; for the studies checked, unresolved V genes explain less than half of this, and the remainder is unexplained. V, J and clone size are those of that table, while D and trimming were read from the DNA. The table for this sample lists roughly 200,000 clones; around 73% of them were counted only once. Under 3% of the sample lies in the top ten.

The cohort was made up of 650 to 700 healthy bone marrow donors. At the time of sampling, all cohort members were nominally healthy, though unrecorded immune exposures were likely present. The donor tested CMV seronegative and was one of the 352 seronegative cohort members. A peripheral blood sample was provided by each donor, and peripheral blood mononuclear cells were used for TCR beta sequencing. Genomic DNA extraction from the blood cell samples was performed with the Qiagen DNeasy Blood Extraction Kit. The trim is 8 bases for V and 3 bases for J, with a gap of 11 bases between the germline ends. For CDR1 and CDR2, the germline V gene lists SNHLY and FYNNEI. Including cysteine and phenylalanine, the CDR3 has 12 amino acids. Only the CDR3 part of the read is kept: 36 bases, read in frame from the first base. The data stem from a study of cytomegalovirus exposure and HLA in healthy donors (dated by TCRdb to the late 2010s). Study-wide context: An earlier analysis of 587 of the donors reported 276 Gb of sequence data and about 120 million unique TCR beta sequences obtained from about 200 million T cells. Besides the first cohort of approximately 710 subjects, a separate validation cohort made up of over 100 different subjects was used. On average, 235,054 unique TCR beta nucleotide sequences were sequenced per donor among fewer than 500 genotyped donors of the cohort, with 15% to 20% of those sequences being non-productive. Donor age, sex, ethnicity and CMV serostatus were compiled alongside the repertoire data. HLA typing included class I and class II loci at four-digit resolution. The genetic ancestry cluster associated with self-reported Caucasian donors included around four fifths of the 398 genotyped donors. The later analysis used no new phenotypic data to find candidate immune exposures, relying instead on TCR beta sequences and their occurrence across donors. To predict cytomegalovirus infection status, the study brought together high-throughput TCR immunosequencing, statistical association of individual TCRs with disease status, and machine learning. The study used immunosequencing to profile the T cell repertoires of approximately 640 subjects and linked those repertoires to cytomegalovirus serostatus. A few DR-DQ haplotypes were treated as single units for association and clustering because of strong linkage in the cohort. To study patterns of TCR occurrence, a later analysis re-analyzed previously published TCR beta repertoires from several hundred donors and added high-resolution HLA genotyping. In a later genetic analysis, genome-wide SNP genotypes for about three fifths of the roughly 670 donors were used, and that subset was treated as a discovery cohort. Typing coverage differed by locus: A, B, C, DRB1 and DQB1 were typed in roughly 620-640 donors, DQA1 in roughly 500, DPA1 in some 570, and DPB1 in just under 490. To decide whether each TCR beta V gene segment behaved as functional or pseudogenic, an earlier analysis of some 570 of the donors relied on high-throughput TCR beta sequencing. Every repertoire in the discovery cohort had been generated on one and the same sequencing platform. The study aimed to test whether cataloging public T cell receptors could reveal signatures of past pathogen exposure. An early release that covered fewer than 750 HLA-typed donors contained around 300 gigabases of sequencing data and tens of millions of unique TCR sequences.

What the research found in general, with its limitations: Broadly in line with IMGT annotations, most TCR beta V segments showed up in productive rearrangements about 87% or about 30% of the time in an earlier analysis of approximately 600 of the donors. In a later analysis, TCR association rates were found to vary across HLA loci, with the most associated TCRs seen for DRB1 alleles and the fewest for HLA-C alleles. Most CMV-associated TCR beta chains appeared to be HLA-restricted in a later analysis, and the HLA associations seemed to be driven largely by CMV exposure. Compared with the roughly 700-donor mean, donors in an Asian-associated ancestry cluster had fewer N-insertions in productive TCRs, according to a later genetic analysis. An association between a missense DCLRE1C variant and V-gene and J-gene trimming of TCR beta chains was found in a later genetic analysis and replicated in an independent cohort. In vitro tests confirmed that a few of the cytomegalovirus-associated TCR beta chains recognize cytomegalovirus antigens. Some IMGT-functional V segments, including TRBV6-2 and TRBV6-3, could not be told apart with the 87-base-pair reads, so those segments were excluded. Because counts were too low, approximately 15 rarely observed V segments, including chromosome 9 orphons, were excluded from the earlier analysis of some 540 of the donors. According to the authors, the approach could potentially be generalized to other disease states and immunological phenotypes. A further reported finding was that TCR beta sequences accurately predicted the HLA-A and HLA-B alleles for most subjects in the first cohort. HLA typing was unavailable for some donors at each locus, so association tests used only the typed subset. Across donors, most TCR sequences were observed very rarely, whereas some public TCRs were present in many individuals. For the cohort, immune exposure information was limited to CMV serostatus. Linkage disequilibrium might explain the correlated functional status among segregating V segments, but an unknown experimental factor could not be excluded. In a later analysis, several top co-occurrence clusters were reported to appear linked to parvovirus B19, influenza, CMV and Epstein-Barr virus. Cytomegalovirus status was reported to be diagnosed by the classifier with high specificity and sensitivity in both the original and validation cohorts. In this cohort, only TCR beta chains were sequenced, and detectable features were limited by the absence of alpha or paired-chain data. Compared with equally common non-associated chains, HLA-associated TCR beta chains in a later analysis were more clonally expanded and had lower generation probabilities. Presence/absence analyses assumed roughly uniform sequencing depth across donors, an assumption that may not hold. The study gave a list of some 150 TCR beta chains associated with cytomegalovirus. When HLA alleles, especially DR and DQ, strongly co-occurred, TCR associations were difficult to assign to individual alleles. A group of highly shared sequence variants was considered likely to be a technical artifact of the sequencing pipeline. At a false discovery rate of 0.05, a later analysis linked some 18,000 TCR beta sequences to specific HLA alleles.

Input material: PBMCs. Here the chain combines TRBV2 and TRBJ2-7; confidence is insufficient to name the D gene. The TCR comes from a woman in her twenties or thirties in good health and CMV-seronegative. This receptor has the CDR3 CASGETYYEQYF. At the DNA level, the sequence is TGTGCCAGCGGCGAGACTTACTACGAGCAGTACTTC.